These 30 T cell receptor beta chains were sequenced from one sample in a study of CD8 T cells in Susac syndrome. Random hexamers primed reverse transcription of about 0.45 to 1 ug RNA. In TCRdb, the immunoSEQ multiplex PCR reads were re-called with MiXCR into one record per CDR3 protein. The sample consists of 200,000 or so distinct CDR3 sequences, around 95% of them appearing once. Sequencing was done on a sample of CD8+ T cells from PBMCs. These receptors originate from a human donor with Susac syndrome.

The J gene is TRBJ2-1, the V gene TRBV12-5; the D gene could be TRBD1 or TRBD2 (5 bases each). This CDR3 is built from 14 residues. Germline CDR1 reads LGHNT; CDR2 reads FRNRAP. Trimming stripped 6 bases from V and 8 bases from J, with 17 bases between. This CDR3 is CASGPPAGSHEQFF. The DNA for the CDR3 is TGTGCTAGTGGCCCCCCGGCAGGGAGCCATGAGCAGTTCTTC.

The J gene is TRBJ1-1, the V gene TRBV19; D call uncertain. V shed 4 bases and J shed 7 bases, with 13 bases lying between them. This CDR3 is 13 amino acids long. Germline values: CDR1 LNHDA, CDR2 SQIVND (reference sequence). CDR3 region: CASSTPLRGEAFF. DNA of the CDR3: TGTGCCAGTAGTACCCCCCTACGGGGTGAAGCTTTCTTT.

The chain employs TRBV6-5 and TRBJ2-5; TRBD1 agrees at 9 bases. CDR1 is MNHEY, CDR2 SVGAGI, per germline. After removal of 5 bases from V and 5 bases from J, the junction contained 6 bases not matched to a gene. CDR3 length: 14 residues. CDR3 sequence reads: CASSTYRGHETQYF. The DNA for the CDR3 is TGTGCCAGCAGTACATACAGGGGGCACGAGACCCAGTACTTC.

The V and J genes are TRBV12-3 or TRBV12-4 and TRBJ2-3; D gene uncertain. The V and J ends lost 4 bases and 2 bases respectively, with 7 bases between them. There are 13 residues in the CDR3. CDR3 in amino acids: CASSYRNTDTQYF. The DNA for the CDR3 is TGTGCCAGCAGTTATCGGAACACAGATACGCAGTATTTT.

The CDR3 loop is CSASSGTSGYEQYF. In DNA form, the CDR3 reads TGCAGTGCTAGCTCCGGGACTAGCGGATACGAGCAGTACTTC. This chain joins TRBV20-1 and TRBJ2-7, with TRBD2 matching over 11 bases. The CDR3 totals 14 residues. The ends lost 3 bases at V and 4 bases at J; junction bases unmatched: 5. Germline-derived CDR1 and CDR2 are DFQATT and SNEGSKA (reference sequence).

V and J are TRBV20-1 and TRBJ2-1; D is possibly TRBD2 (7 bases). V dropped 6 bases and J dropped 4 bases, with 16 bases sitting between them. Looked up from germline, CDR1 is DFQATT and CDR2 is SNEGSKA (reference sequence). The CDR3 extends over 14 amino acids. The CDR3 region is CSARGGAAYNEQFF. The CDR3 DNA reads TGCAGTGCCCGAGGGGGGGCCGCTTACAATGAGCAGTTCTTC.

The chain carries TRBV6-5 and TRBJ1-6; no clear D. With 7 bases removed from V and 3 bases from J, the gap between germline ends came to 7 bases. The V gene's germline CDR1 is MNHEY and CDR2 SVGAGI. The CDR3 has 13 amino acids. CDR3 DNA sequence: TGTGCCAGCACCCACGACTATAATTCACCCCTCCACTTT. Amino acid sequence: CASTHDYNSPLHF.

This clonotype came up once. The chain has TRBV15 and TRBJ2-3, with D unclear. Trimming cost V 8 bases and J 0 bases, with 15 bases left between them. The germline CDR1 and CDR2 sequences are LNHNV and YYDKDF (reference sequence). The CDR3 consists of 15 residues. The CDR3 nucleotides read TGTGCCACCCGCTCGCCTCAAGCTAGCACAGATACGCAGTATTTT. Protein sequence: CATRSPQASTDTQYF. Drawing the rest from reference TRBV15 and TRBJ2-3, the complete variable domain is DAMVIQNPRYQVTQFGKPVTLSCSQTLNHNVMYWYQQKSSQAPKLLFHYYDKDFNNEADTPDNFQSRRPNTSFCFLDIRSPGLGDTAMYLCATRSPQASTDTQYFGPGTRLTVL.

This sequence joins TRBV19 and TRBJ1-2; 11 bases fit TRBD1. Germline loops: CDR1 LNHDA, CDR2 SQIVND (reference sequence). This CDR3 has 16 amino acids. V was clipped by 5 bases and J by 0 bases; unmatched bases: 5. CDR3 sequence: CASSFGTGGSNYGYTF. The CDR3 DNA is TGTGCCAGTAGTTTCGGGACAGGGGGATCTAACTATGGCTACACCTTC.

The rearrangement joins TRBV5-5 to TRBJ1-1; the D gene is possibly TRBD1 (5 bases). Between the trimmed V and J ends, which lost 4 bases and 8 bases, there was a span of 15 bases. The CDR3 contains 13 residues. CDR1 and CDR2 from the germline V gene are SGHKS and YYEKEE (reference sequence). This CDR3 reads CASSGTGEPEAFF. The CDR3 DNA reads TGTGCCAGCAGCGGAACAGGTGAACCAGAAGCTTTCTTT.

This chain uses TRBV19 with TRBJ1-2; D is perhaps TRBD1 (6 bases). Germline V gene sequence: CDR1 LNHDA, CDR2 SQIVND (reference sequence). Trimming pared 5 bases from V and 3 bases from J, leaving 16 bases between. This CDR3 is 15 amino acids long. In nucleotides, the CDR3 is TGTGCCAGTAGTCTCTACCAGGACAGCTACTATGGCTACACCTTC. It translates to CASSLYQDSYYGYTF.

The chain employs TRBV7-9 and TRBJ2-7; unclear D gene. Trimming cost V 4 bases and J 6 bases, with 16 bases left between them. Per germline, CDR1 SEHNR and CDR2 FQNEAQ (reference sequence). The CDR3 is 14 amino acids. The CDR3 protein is CASSYTPRTGEQYF. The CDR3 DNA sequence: TGTGCCAGCAGCTATACTCCCCGCACGGGCGAGCAGTACTTC.

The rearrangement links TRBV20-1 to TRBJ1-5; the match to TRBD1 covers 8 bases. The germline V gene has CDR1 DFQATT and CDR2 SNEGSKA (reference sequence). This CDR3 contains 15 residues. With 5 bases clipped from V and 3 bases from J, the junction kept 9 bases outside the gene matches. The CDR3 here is CSAWTGQGNNQPQHF. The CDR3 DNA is TGCAGTGCTTGGACAGGGCAAGGGAACAATCAGCCCCAGCATTTT.

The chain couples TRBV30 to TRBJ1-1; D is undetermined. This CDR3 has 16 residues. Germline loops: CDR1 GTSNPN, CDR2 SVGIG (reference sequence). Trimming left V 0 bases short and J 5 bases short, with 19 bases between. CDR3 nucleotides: TGTGCCTGGAGTGTACGGGAAGAACGGGGTGTTACTGAAGCTTTCTTT. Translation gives CAWSVREERGVTEAFF.

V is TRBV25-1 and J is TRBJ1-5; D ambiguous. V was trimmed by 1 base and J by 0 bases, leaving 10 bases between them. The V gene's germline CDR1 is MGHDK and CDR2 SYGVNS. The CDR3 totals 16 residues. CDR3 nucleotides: TGTGCCAGCAGTGAATTCAGGCCTGCTAGCAATCAGCCCCAGCATTTT. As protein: CASSEFRPASNQPQHF.

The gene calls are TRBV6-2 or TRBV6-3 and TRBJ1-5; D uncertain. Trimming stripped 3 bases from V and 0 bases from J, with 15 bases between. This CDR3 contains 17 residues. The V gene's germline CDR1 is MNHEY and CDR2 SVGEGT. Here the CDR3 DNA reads TGTGCCAGCAGTTATGAGGTCCAATACTATAGCAATCAGCCCCAGCATTTT. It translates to CASSYEVQYYSNQPQHF.

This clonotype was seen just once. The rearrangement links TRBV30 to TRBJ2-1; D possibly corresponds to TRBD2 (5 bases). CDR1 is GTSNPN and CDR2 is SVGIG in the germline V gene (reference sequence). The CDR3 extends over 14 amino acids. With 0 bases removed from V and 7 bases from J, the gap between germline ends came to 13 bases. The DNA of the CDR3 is TGTGCCTGGAGTGTATCCCAGGACTGGAATGAGCAGTTCTTC. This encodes CAWSVSQDWNEQFF.

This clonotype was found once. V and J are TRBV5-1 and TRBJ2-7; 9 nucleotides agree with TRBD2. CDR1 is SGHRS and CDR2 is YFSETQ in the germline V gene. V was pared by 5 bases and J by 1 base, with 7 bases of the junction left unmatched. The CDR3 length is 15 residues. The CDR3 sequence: CASRLTSGRSYEQYF. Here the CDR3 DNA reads TGCGCCAGCAGATTGACTAGCGGCCGTTCCTACGAGCAGTACTTC.

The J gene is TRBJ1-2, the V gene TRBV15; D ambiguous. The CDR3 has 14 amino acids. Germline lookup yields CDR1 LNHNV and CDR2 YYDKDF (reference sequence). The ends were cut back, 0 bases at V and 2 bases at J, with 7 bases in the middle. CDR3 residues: CATSRDMQNYGYTF. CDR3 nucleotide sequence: TGTGCCACCAGCAGAGATATGCAAAACTATGGCTACACCTTC.

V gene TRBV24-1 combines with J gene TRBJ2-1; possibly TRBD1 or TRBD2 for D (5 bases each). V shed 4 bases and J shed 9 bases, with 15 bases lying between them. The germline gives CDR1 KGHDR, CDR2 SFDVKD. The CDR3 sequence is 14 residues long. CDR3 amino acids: CATSEVGASGEQFF. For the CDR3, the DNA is TGTGCCACCAGTGAAGTCGGGGCCTCCGGTGAGCAGTTCTTC.

The CDR3 here is CASSLIIGIAGYYEQYF. The CDR3 DNA follows: TGTGCCAGCAGCTTAATCATCGGTATAGCGGGGTACTACGAGCAGTACTTC. J is TRBJ2-7 and V is TRBV7-9; 8 positions agree with TRBD2. The CDR3 has 17 amino acids. Germline-derived CDR1 and CDR2 are SEHNR and FQNEAQ (reference sequence). V shed 2 bases and J 3 bases; nucleotides not matched to a gene: 12.

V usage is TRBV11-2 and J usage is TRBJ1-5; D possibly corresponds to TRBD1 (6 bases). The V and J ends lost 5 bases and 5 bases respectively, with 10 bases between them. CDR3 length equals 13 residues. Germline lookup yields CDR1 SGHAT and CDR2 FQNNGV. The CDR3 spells CASSPAGDQPQHF. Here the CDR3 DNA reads TGTGCCAGCAGCCCGGCAGGGGATCAGCCCCAGCATTTT.

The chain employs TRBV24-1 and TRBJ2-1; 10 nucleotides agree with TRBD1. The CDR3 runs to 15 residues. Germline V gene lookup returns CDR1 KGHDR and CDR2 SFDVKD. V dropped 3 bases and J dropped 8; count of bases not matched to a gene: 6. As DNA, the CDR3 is TGTGCCACCAGTGATCGGGACAGGGGTTGGGATGAGCAGTTCTTC. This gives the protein CATSDRDRGWDEQFF.

DNA of the CDR3: TGTGCCAGCAGGTCCTGGGGGCCCAACTATGGCTACACCTTC. Translation: CASRSWGPNYGYTF. The chain carries TRBV27 and TRBJ1-2; possible D gene TRBD1, 6 bases. The V end lost 6 bases, the J end lost 2 bases, and 13 bases lay between the germline ends. From germline, CDR1 is MNHEY and CDR2 SMNVEV (reference sequence). The CDR3 sequence is 14 residues long.

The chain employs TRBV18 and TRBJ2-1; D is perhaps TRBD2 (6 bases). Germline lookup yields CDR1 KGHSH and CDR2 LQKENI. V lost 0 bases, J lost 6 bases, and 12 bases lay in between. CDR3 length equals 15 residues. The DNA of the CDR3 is TGTGCCAGCTCACCACCGGGGCGGGACGGCAATGAGCAGTTCTTC. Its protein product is CASSPPGRDGNEQFF.

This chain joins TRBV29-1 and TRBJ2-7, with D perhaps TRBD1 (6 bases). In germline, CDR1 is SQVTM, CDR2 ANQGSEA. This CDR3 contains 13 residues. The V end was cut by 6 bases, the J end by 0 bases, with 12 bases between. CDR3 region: CSVEQGTSYEQYF. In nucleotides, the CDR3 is TGCAGCGTCGAACAGGGTACCTCCTACGAGCAGTACTTC.

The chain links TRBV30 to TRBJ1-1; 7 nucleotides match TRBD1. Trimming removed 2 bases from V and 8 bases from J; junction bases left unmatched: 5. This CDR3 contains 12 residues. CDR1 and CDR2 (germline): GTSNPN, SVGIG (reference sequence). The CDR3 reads CAWSIGTAEAFF. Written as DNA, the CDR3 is TGTGCCTGGAGTATCGGGACAGCCGAAGCTTTCTTT.

CDR3 DNA sequence: TGTGCAAGTCGCTTAGTTGTTATGCAGGGGAATCGGTACGAGCAGTACTTC. Translated: CASRLVVMQGNRYEQYF. The chain recombines TRBV12-2 with TRBJ2-7; TRBD1 is the table's D call and was not checked against the DNA. TRBV12-2 is a pseudogene segment. This CDR3 has 17 amino acids.

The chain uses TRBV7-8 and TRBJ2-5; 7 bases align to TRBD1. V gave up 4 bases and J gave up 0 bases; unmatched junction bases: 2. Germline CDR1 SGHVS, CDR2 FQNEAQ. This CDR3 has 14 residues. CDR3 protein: CASSWGQHQETQYF. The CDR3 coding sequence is TGTGCCAGCAGCTGGGGACAGCACCAAGAGACCCAGTACTTC.

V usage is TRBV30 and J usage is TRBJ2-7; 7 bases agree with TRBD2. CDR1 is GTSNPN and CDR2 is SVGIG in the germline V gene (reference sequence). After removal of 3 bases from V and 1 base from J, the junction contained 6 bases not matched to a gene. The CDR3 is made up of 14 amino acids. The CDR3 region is CAWSLPGGSYEQYF. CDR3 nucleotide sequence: TGTGCCTGGAGCCTCCCCGGGGGGTCCTACGAGCAGTACTTC. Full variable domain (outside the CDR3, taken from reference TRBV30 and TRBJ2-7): SQTIHQWPATLVQPVGSPLSLECTVEGTSNPNLYWYRQAAGRGLQLLFYSVGIGQISSEVPQNLSASRPQDRQFILSSKKLLLSDSGFYLCAWSLPGGSYEQYFGPGTRLTVT.